This TCR beta chain was captured in a study of T cells expressing NK-cell markers. On the study more broadly: Just one sequenced donor of eight was HCMV-seronegative, while seven were seropositive. Study-level points and caveats: Dominant NKG2C+ clonotypes accounted for about 1.0-8% of CD8+ T cells in a handful of donors.

A remark on this clonotype: Its target is not known.

Germline values: CDR1 SGHKS, CDR2 YYEKEE (reference sequence). CDR3 size: 15 residues. TCRdb reprocessed the 5' RACE reads; each CDR3 protein has one entry and no DNA is given. This listing includes 500,000 to 700,000 distinct CDR3 sequences. The specimen sequenced was blood T cells: a sorted CD56 or NKG2C T cell subset, CD4+ or CD8+ T cells, or bulk PBMC T cells (not recorded which). This chain joins TRBV5-5 and TRBJ2-7; checking the TCRdb D call of TRBD2 is not possible without DNA. The receptor was derived from a man aged 18 to 35 in good health. The CDR3 loop is CASSSVAPALYEQYF. Variable domain in full (rest from reference TRBV5-5 and TRBJ2-7): DAGVTQSPTHLIKTRGQQVTLRCSPISGHKSVSWYQQVLGQGPQFIFQYYEKEERGRGNFPDRFSARQFPNYSSELNVNALLLGDSALYLCASSSVAPALYEQYFGPGTRLTVT.